A selection of T cell receptor beta chains follows, all from one sample in a study of shared clonotypes between healthy human individuals. The data were produced by immunoSEQ multiplex PCR, yet TCRdb's version contains in-frame clones alone and is incomplete. The table includes more than 2 million clones, over 85% detected once. The source material was naive CD8+ T cells from PBMCs. Source of these receptors: a man between 18 and 35 years old in good health. Some clones in this sample may be carry-over from other donors' samples. The CDR3 runs from the conserved cysteine through the conserved F or W. Each record gives: CDR3 protein, V gene, D gene, J gene. D genes are given only for firm matches.

CDR3aa: CASSQDLEREQYF; v_gene: TRBV4-1; d_gene: NA; j_gene: TRBJ2-7
CDR3aa: CAISRTGEPYNEQFF; v_gene: TRBV10-3; d_gene: TRBD1; j_gene: TRBJ2-1
CDR3aa: CASSVGGVSYEQYF; v_gene: TRBV9; d_gene: NA; j_gene: TRBJ2-7
CDR3aa: CASSTSGRLTGELFF; v_gene: TRBV27; d_gene: TRBD2; j_gene: TRBJ2-2
CDR3aa: CATELAEEQFF; v_gene: TRBV10-3; d_gene: TRBD2; j_gene: TRBJ2-1
CDR3aa: CSVRTGDQPQHF; v_gene: TRBV29-1; d_gene: TRBD1; j_gene: TRBJ1-5
CDR3aa: CASSTSILVGDYSYNEQFF; v_gene: TRBV27; d_gene: TRBD2; j_gene: TRBJ2-1
CDR3aa: CASQFLAGVNEQFF; v_gene: TRBV6-5; d_gene: TRBD2; j_gene: TRBJ2-1
CDR3aa: CASSPMTGVGEQYF; v_gene: TRBV27; d_gene: TRBD1; j_gene: TRBJ2-7
CDR3aa: CASSPQKQARTGELFF; v_gene: TRBV18; d_gene: NA; j_gene: TRBJ2-2
CDR3aa: CASRIPQGFYGYTF; v_gene: TRBV28; d_gene: NA; j_gene: TRBJ1-2
CDR3aa: CASSLRREGLNEQFF; v_gene: TRBV27; d_gene: TRBD2; j_gene: TRBJ2-1
CDR3aa: CAIGVESYNEQFF; v_gene: TRBV6-1; d_gene: NA; j_gene: TRBJ2-1
CDR3aa: CASSSYEKLFF; v_gene: TRBV7-8; d_gene: NA; j_gene: TRBJ1-4
CDR3aa: CASSPGTSGSSTDTQYF; v_gene: TRBV4-3; d_gene: TRBD2; j_gene: TRBJ2-3
CDR3aa: CASSSISEQFF; v_gene: TRBV27; d_gene: NA; j_gene: TRBJ2-1
CDR3aa: CASSVSGQGLVKLFF; v_gene: TRBV27; d_gene: TRBD1; j_gene: TRBJ1-4
CDR3aa: CASSPRDSRNEQFF; v_gene: TRBV7-9; d_gene: NA; j_gene: TRBJ2-1
CDR3aa: CASSLSGSFYEQYF; v_gene: TRBV5-1; d_gene: NA; j_gene: TRBJ2-7
CDR3aa: CAWTLGNEKLFF; v_gene: TRBV30; d_gene: NA; j_gene: TRBJ1-4
CDR3aa: CASKETPWVGDTEAFF; v_gene: TRBV4-1; d_gene: NA; j_gene: TRBJ1-1
CDR3aa: CASSQRTSGQEGETQYF; v_gene: TRBV4-1; d_gene: TRBD2; j_gene: TRBJ2-5
CDR3aa: CASSYPPSYNEQFF; v_gene: TRBV7-6; d_gene: NA; j_gene: TRBJ2-1
CDR3aa: CASSLKGWNTEAFF; v_gene: TRBV27; d_gene: NA; j_gene: TRBJ1-1
CDR3aa: CASSLTWADTYEQYF; v_gene: TRBV7-9; d_gene: NA; j_gene: TRBJ2-7
CDR3aa: CASSLDRGFAEAFF; v_gene: TRBV6-5; d_gene: TRBD1; j_gene: TRBJ1-1
CDR3aa: CASSLSTGGSQPQHF; v_gene: TRBV27; d_gene: TRBD1; j_gene: TRBJ1-5
CDR3aa: CAWSVRHQTGANYGYTF; v_gene: TRBV30; d_gene: TRBD1; j_gene: TRBJ1-2
CDR3aa: CASMRGSNQPQHF; v_gene: TRBV28; d_gene: NA; j_gene: TRBJ1-5
CDR3aa: CASSLSALGRVGPNYGYTF; v_gene: TRBV28; d_gene: NA; j_gene: TRBJ1-2
CDR3aa: CASSPKGSTEAFF; v_gene: TRBV4-3; d_gene: NA; j_gene: TRBJ1-1
CDR3aa: CASSGTSLTYEQYF; v_gene: TRBV28; d_gene: TRBD2; j_gene: TRBJ2-7
CDR3aa: CASSLRALPLYEQYF; v_gene: TRBV5-5; d_gene: NA; j_gene: TRBJ2-7
CDR3aa: CASSFPGQGNLVEQFF; v_gene: TRBV28; d_gene: TRBD1; j_gene: TRBJ2-1
CDR3aa: CASSWSGRAAYEQYF; v_gene: TRBV27; d_gene: TRBD2; j_gene: TRBJ2-7
CDR3aa: CASSLIPNEKLFF; v_gene: TRBV5-6; d_gene: NA; j_gene: TRBJ1-4
CDR3aa: CASSLVPGGSEYF; v_gene: TRBV27; d_gene: NA; j_gene: TRBJ2-5
CDR3aa: CASVSWGSNTGELFF; v_gene: TRBV7-2; d_gene: NA; j_gene: TRBJ2-2
CDR3aa: CASSPGSAVYGNTIYF; v_gene: TRBV7-8; d_gene: NA; j_gene: TRBJ1-3
CDR3aa: CASSSELAEYTDTQYF; v_gene: TRBV5-4; d_gene: NA; j_gene: TRBJ2-3